This T cell receptor (beta chain) stems from a study of vaccination effects on CD4 cells after COVID-19. Trimming shortened V by 5 bases and J by 6 bases, and 19 bases separated the two germline ends. This CDR3 has 15 amino acids. The V gene's germline CDR1 is MNHEY and CDR2 SMNVEV (reference sequence). Antigen-specific CD4+ T cells were expanded with viral peptide pools in the ViraFEST assay before sequencing. The authors isolated CD4+ T cells after around nine days of culture. Nucleocapsid antibody tests were negative, and the vaccine recipients had no prior SARS-CoV-2 infection. In regard to this clone: Its antigen is not identified.

Measured with immunoSEQ multiplex PCR; TCRdb has only the in-frame clones, and not every one. The table shows about 71,000 clones, with roughly 80% occurring only once. The input for sequencing was CD4+ T cells from PBMCs cultured with SARS-CoV-2 spike peptides, taken before COVID-19 vaccination. The source is a human donor who received a COVID-19 vaccine. The chain recombines TRBV27 with TRBJ2-5; the D call may be TRBD1 or TRBD2 (5 bases each). The CDR3 DNA follows: TGTGCCAGCAGTACCCTCGGAGAGGGGCAGAAGACCCAGTACTTC. This codes for CASSTLGEGQKTQYF.